Sequencing of this T cell receptor (beta chain) was carried out in a study of blood T cell repertoires in COVID-19. Per the study methods: Estimation of nucleated cell counts was performed using reference gene primer amplification. Profiled with immunoSEQ multiplex PCR; TCRdb holds only in-frame clones, not every one. The DNA gave D and trimming, while V, J and clone size come from that table. Among 85,000 to 130,000 clones listed, about 80% were seen once. After removal of 1 base from V and 9 bases from J, the junction contained 10 bases not matched to a gene. CDR1 is SGHDT, CDR2 YYEEEE, per germline. The CDR3 is 15 residues long.

The sequenced sample consisted of peripheral blood. The chain uses TRBV5-6 and TRBJ1-3; TRBD1 agrees at 7 bases. The receptor comes from a woman aged 80 or over with active or convalescent COVID-19. The CDR3 bases are TGTGCCAGCAGCTTGTATAAGGGGGCGAGGGTCACCATATATTTT. This encodes CASSLYKGARVTIYF.